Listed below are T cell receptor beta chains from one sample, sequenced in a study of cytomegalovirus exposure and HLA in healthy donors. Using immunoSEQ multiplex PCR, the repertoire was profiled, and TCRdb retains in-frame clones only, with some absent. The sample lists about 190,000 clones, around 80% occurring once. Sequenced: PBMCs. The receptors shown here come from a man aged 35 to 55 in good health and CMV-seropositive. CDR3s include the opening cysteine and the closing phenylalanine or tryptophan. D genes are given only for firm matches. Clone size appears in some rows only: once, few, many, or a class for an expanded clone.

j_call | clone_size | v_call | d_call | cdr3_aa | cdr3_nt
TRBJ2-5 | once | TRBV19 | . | CASSMALPGKTQYF | TGTGCCAGTAGTATGGCTCTACCAGGAAAGACCCAGTACTTC
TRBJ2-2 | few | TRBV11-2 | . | CASSFSSGELFF | TGTGCCAGCAGCTTTAGTTCCGGGGAGCTGTTTTTT
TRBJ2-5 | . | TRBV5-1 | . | CASSPNPGMRETQYF | TGCGCCAGCAGCCCAAACCCAGGGATGAGGGAGACCCAGTACTTC
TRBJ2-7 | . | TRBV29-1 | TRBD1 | CSVRTGGYEQYF | TGCAGCGTTCGGACAGGGGGCTACGAGCAGTACTTC
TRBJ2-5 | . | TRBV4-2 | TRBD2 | CASSQEILAGGETQYF | TGTGCCAGCAGCCAAGAAATACTAGCGGGGGGGGAGACCCAGTACTTC
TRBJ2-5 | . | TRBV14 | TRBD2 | CASSQGLATRGTQYF | TGTGCCAGCAGCCAGGGACTAGCGACCCGAGGGACCCAGTACTTC
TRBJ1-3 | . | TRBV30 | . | CAWTGHRSGNTIYF | TGTGCCTGGACAGGGCATCGCTCTGGAAACACCATATATTTT
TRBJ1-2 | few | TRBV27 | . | CASRAGNYGYTF | TGTGCCAGCCGAGCGGGGAACTATGGCTACACCTTC
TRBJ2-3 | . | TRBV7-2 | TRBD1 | CASSLPRDRSTDTQYF | TGTGCCAGCAGTCTCCCCCGGGACAGAAGCACAGATACGCAGTATTTT
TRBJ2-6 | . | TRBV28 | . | CASSPQTSGANVLTF | TGTGCCAGCAGTCCACAGACGTCTGGGGCCAACGTCCTGACTTTC
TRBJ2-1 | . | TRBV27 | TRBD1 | CASSRGQAVYNEQFF | TGTGCCAGCAGTCGCGGACAGGCAGTCTACAATGAGCAGTTCTTC
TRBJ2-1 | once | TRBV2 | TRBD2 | CASSEGSGAANEQFF | TGTGCCAGCAGTGAAGGTAGCGGGGCTGCGAATGAGCAGTTCTTC
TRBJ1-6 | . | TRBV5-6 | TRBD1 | CASSRLRTGVFSSPLHF | TGTGCCAGCAGCAGGCTGCGGACAGGGGTCTTTTCTTCACCCCTCCACTTT
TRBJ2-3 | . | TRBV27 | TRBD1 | CASRRLSGTGSTDTQYF | TGTGCCAGCAGGCGCTTGTCCGGGACAGGGAGCACAGATACGCAGTATTTT
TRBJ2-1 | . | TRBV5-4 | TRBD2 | CASSLLTSGGVNEQFF | TGTGCCAGCAGCCTCCTGACTAGCGGGGGGGTCAATGAGCAGTTCTTC
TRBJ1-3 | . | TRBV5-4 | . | CASSLRGGGSGNTIYF | TGTGCCAGCAGCTTGAGGGGGGGTGGGTCTGGAAACACCATATATTTT
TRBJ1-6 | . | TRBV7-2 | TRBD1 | CASSFTGGSYNSPLHF | TGTGCCAGCAGTTTTACAGGGGGTAGTTATAATTCACCCCTCCACTTT
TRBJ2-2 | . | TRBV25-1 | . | CASSDPRWAGELFF | TGTGCCAGCAGTGATCCTAGGTGGGCCGGGGAGCTGTTTTTT
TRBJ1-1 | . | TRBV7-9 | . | CASSLQGRGLNTEAFF | TGTGCCAGCAGCTTACAGGGGAGGGGGTTGAACACTGAAGCTTTCTTT
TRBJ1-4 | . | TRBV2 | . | CASRGRRGSNEKLFF | TGTGCCAGCAGGGGTCGGCGGGGGTCTAATGAAAAACTGTTTTTT
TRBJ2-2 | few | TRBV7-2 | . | CASSLTGPYTGELFF | TGTGCCAGCAGCTTAACGGGTCCCTACACCGGGGAGCTGTTTTTT
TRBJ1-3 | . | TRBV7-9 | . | CASSLRGGSSGNTIYF | TGTGCCAGCAGCTTAAGGGGCGGGAGCTCTGGAAACACCATATATTTT
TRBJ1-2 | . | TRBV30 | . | CAWSTGGAMYGYTF | TGTGCCTGGAGTACCGGCGGGGCCATGTATGGCTACACCTTC
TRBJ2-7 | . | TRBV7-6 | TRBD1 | CASSRQGYEQYF | TGTGCCAGCAGCCGACAGGGCTACGAGCAGTACTTC
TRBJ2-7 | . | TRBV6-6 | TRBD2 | CASSGRGGRPIPHF | TGTGCCAGCAGCGGACGGGGGGGGCGCCCTATTCCTCACTTC
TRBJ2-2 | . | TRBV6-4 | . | CASSWTANTGELFF | TGTGCCAGCAGTTGGACAGCCAACACCGGGGAGCTGTTTTTT
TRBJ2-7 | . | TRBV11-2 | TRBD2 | CASSLGGGVYEQYF | TGTGCCAGCAGCTTAGGCGGGGGGGTCTACGAGCAGTACTTC
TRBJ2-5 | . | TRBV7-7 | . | CAPQGRDNFQETQYF | TGTGCTCCCCAAGGAAGGGACAACTTCCAAGAGACCCAGTACTTC
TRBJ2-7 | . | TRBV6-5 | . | CASSYTTGFYEQYF | TGTGCCAGCAGTTATACGACAGGATTCTACGAGCAGTACTTC
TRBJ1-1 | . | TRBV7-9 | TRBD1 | CASRRGTANTEAFF | TGTGCCAGCAGACGGGGGACAGCCAACACTGAAGCTTTCTTT
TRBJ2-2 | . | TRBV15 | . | CATSRSTFGELFF | TGTGCCACCAGCAGAAGCACCTTCGGGGAGCTGTTTTTT
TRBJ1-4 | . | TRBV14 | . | CASSQWGGLNPATNEKLFF | TGTGCCAGCAGCCAGTGGGGGGGGCTAAATCCCGCAACTAATGAAAAACTGTTTTTT
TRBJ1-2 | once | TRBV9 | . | CASSVDAGIYGYTF | TGTGCCAGCAGCGTAGACGCCGGGATCTATGGCTACACCTTC
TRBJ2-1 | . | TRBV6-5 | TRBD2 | CASSGLGYYNEQFF | TGTGCCAGCAGCGGACTAGGATATTACAATGAGCAGTTCTTC
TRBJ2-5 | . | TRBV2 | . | CASRNRGGKTQYF | TGTGCCAGCAGAAACAGGGGAGGAAAGACCCAGTACTTC
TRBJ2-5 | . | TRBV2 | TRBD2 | CASSEDSGDQETQYF | TGTGCCAGCAGTGAAGATAGCGGGGACCAAGAAACCCAGTACTTC
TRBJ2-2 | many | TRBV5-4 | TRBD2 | CASSPGGRDHTGELFF | TGTGCCAGCAGCCCTGGGGGGAGGGACCACACCGGGGAGCTGTTTTTT
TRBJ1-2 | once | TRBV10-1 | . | CASAKGMGGYTF | TGCGCCAGTGCTAAGGGGATGGGGGGCTACACCTTC
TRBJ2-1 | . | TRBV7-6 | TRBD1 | CASSTGQETSYNEQFF | TGTGCCAGCAGCACCGGACAGGAAACCTCCTACAATGAGCAGTTCTTC
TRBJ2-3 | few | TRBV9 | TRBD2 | CASSVGLAVTDTQYF | TGTGCCAGCAGCGTAGGTCTAGCGGTCACAGATACGCAGTATTTT
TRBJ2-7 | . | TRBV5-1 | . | CASMPSGSGSYEQYF | TGCGCCAGCATGCCGTCAGGTAGCGGTAGTTACGAGCAGTACTTC
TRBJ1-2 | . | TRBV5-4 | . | CASSLGGQWTSGYTF | TGTGCCAGCAGCTTGGGCGGACAGTGGACCTCGGGCTACACCTTC
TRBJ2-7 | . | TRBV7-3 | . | CASSLGQGGEQYF | TGTGCCAGCAGCTTAGGGCAGGGAGGCGAGCAGTACTTC
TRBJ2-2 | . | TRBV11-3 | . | CASSLGGPGELFF | TGTGCCAGCAGCTTAGGCGGGCCCGGGGAGCTGTTTTTT
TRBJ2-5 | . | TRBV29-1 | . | CSVEDLGRQAAEDETQYF | TGCAGCGTTGAAGATCTTGGCAGGCAAGCTGCGGAGGATGAGACCCAGTACTTC
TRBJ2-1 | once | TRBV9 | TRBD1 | CASSAGQGSNEQFF | TGTGCCAGCAGCGCGGGACAGGGCTCCAATGAGCAGTTCTTC
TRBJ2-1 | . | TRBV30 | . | CAWTSSYNEQFF | TGTGCCTGGACTAGCTCCTACAATGAGCAGTTCTTC